These T cell receptor beta chains were read from a single sample in a study of blood T cell repertoires in COVID-19. The data were produced by immunoSEQ multiplex PCR, yet TCRdb's version contains in-frame clones alone and is incomplete. Among about 180,000 clones listed, roughly 75% were seen once. The sample was peripheral blood. The receptors were sampled from a man between 65 and 80 years old with active or convalescent COVID-19. The CDR3 runs from the conserved cysteine through the conserved F or W. The D gene is left open where the match is weak. Clone size is stated in some rows and not others, as once, few, many or a class when expanded.

j_call cdr3_length v_call clone_size d_call cdr3_nt cdr3_aa
TRBJ1-2 14 TRBV6-5 NA TRBD1 TGTGCCAGCAGTCCTTCCGGACAGGGTAAAGGCTACACCTTC CASSPSGQGKGYTF
TRBJ1-2 14 TRBV7-8 NA NA TGTGCCAGCAGCCCCGGGATCAACCGTTATGGCTACACCTTC CASSPGINRYGYTF
TRBJ2-3 14 TRBV15 NA NA TGTGCCACCAGCGGGGCGGGGTACCGGGATACGCAGTATTTT CATSGAGYRDTQYF
TRBJ1-1 13 TRBV27 NA TRBD1 TGTGCCAGCAGTTGGCTAGGGGGCTCTGAAGCTTTCTTT CASSWLGGSEAFF
TRBJ2-7 17 TRBV9 NA TRBD1 TGTGCCAGCAGCGTAGGGGCCTCCGGGACAGGTCTATCCGAGCAGTACTTC CASSVGASGTGLSEQYF
TRBJ2-2 14 TRBV7-2 NA NA TGTGCCAGCACCAAAGACAGTTTTACCGGGGAGCTGTTTTTT CASTKDSFTGELFF
TRBJ2-2 17 TRBV7-8 NA TRBD2 TGTGCCAGCAGCCGAGGACTAGCGGGGGTCGTCACCGGGGAGCTGTTTTTT CASSRGLAGVVTGELFF
TRBJ2-4 14 TRBV3-1/TRBV3-2 NA TRBD1 TGTGCCAGCAGCCAAGAGGACAGGGGAAACATTCAGTACTTC CASSQEDRGNIQYF
TRBJ1-3 13 TRBV30 NA TRBD1 TGTGCCTGTACAGGGGGCCCTGGAAACACCATATATTTT CACTGGPGNTIYF
TRBJ1-5 14 TRBV6-5 NA TRBD1 TGTGCCAGCAGCCTTGGACAGGGAGTAGGGCCCCAGCATTTT CASSLGQGVGPQHF
TRBJ2-1 18 TRBV7-9 few TRBD2 TGTGCCAGCAGCCCTAAACCCGGGACTAGCGGGAGGGCCCTTGAGCAGTTCTTC CASSPKPGTSGRALEQFF
TRBJ2-7 12 TRBV2 NA NA TGTGCCAGCAGTGAGCAGGGCGGAGAGCAGTACTTC CASSEQGGEQYF
TRBJ1-5 16 TRBV7-8 NA TRBD1 TGTGCCAGCAGCTGGGGCTCAGGACAGGGTGGTCAGCCCCAGCATTTT CASSWGSGQGGQPQHF
TRBJ1-1 13 TRBV2 NA TRBD1 TGTGCCAGCATACCGGAGGCAGGGGGTGAAGCTTTCTTT CASIPEAGGEAFF
TRBJ2-4 16 TRBV5-4 NA TRBD1 TGTGCCAGCAGCGAACAGGGGACAGGGGCCAAAAACATTCAGTACTTC CASSEQGTGAKNIQYF
TRBJ1-6 14 TRBV27 NA NA TGTGCCAGCAGCCCGAGCGGGGATAATTCACCCCTCCACTTT CASSPSGDNSPLHF
TRBJ2-7 14 TRBV9 NA TRBD1 TGTGCCAGCAGCCCAGGGGGACAGACCTACGAGCAGTACTTC CASSPGGQTYEQYF
TRBJ1-2 14 TRBV29-1 NA TRBD1 TGCAGCGGGGACATAACCGGGACAGGCTATGGCTACACCTTC CSGDITGTGYGYTF
TRBJ2-1 13 TRBV19 NA NA TGTGCCAGTAGTATATTAGGGGCTAATGAGCAGTTCTTC CASSILGANEQFF
TRBJ2-2 15 TRBV6-5 NA NA TGTGCCAGCAGGGAGGACAGCCGCTATGCCGGGGAGCTGTTTTTT CASREDSRYAGELFF
TRBJ1-5 13 TRBV2 once NA TGTGCCAGCCGAATATCAACAGGTCAGCCCCAGCATTTT CASRISTGQPQHF
TRBJ2-3 16 TRBV11-3 NA NA TGTGCCAGCAGCTTAGCGGACAGCCGTGGCACAGATACGCAGTATTTT CASSLADSRGTDTQYF
TRBJ2-3 13 TRBV7-9 NA TRBD2 TGTGCCAGCAGCAGCGGGAGTTTTGATACGCAGTATTTT CASSSGSFDTQYF
TRBJ1-3 16 TRBV28 NA TRBD1 TGTGCCAGCAGTGGGGACAGGGGTACAATTGGAAACACCATATATTTT CASSGDRGTIGNTIYF
TRBJ2-1 14 TRBV6-1 NA NA TGTGCCAGCAGTGAAGATGGGCCCTACAATGAGCAGTTCTTC CASSEDGPYNEQFF
TRBJ1-1 12 TRBV2 NA NA TGTGCCAGCAGCGCGATGAACACTGAAGCTTTCTTT CASSAMNTEAFF
TRBJ2-3 14 TRBV20-1 NA NA TGCAGTGCTAGTTCCCCGACTGGTACAGATACGCAGTATTTT CSASSPTGTDTQYF
TRBJ2-1 16 TRBV7-9 once TRBD2 TGTGCCAGCAGCCTCCTAGCGGGAGGGGGTGGGGATGAGCAGTTCTTC CASSLLAGGGGDEQFF
TRBJ1-1 18 TRBV2 NA TRBD1 TGTGCCAGCAGCTTCGACAGGGTTTCTCCCTTGATGAACACTGAAGCTTTCTTT CASSFDRVSPLMNTEAFF
TRBJ2-3 16 TRBV24-1 once TRBD2 TGTGCCACCAGTGACCCCCTAGCGGGGGACACAGATACGCAGTATTTT CATSDPLAGDTDTQYF
TRBJ2-6 17 TRBV19 few TRBD1 TGTGCCAGTAGTCAAGACAGGGGATTGGCTGGGGCCAACGTCCTGACTTTC CASSQDRGLAGANVLTF
TRBJ1-3 12 TRBV2 NA NA TGTGCCAGCCGGGGGGGAGGAAACACCATATATTTT CASRGGGNTIYF
TRBJ1-3 15 TRBV5-1 NA NA TGCGCCAGCAGCACGGACACGATCTCTGGAAACACCATATATTTT CASSTDTISGNTIYF
TRBJ1-1 11 TRBV5-1 NA NA TGCGCCAGCAGCTCCCCTTCCGAAGCTTTCTTT CASSSPSEAFF
TRBJ2-2 15 TRBV7-8 NA TRBD2 TGTGCCAGCAAAGAGGAGACTAGCCTTACCGGGGAGCTGTTTTTT CASKEETSLTGELFF
TRBJ1-1 13 TRBV6-5 once TRBD1 TGTGCCAGCAGTCGGGACAGATACACTGAAGCTTTCTTT CASSRDRYTEAFF
TRBJ1-1 15 TRBV7-9 NA NA TGTGCCAGCAGCTCCGTTGGGGGGGAGAGGACTGAAGCTTTCTTT CASSSVGGERTEAFF
TRBJ2-5 15 TRBV21-1 once NA TGTGCCAGCAGCAAGAACCCGACAGCTCAAGAGACCCAGTACTTC CASSKNPTAQETQYF
TRBJ2-2 15 TRBV7-2 NA NA TGTGCCAGCAGCTTAACCTCTACGAACACCGGGGAGCTGTTTTTT CASSLTSTNTGELFF
TRBJ2-7 14 TRBV30 NA NA TGTGCCTCCTCCAGGGGAGGGCGAGAATACGAGCAGTACTTC CASSRGGREYEQYF
TRBJ1-5 12 TRBV28 NA NA TGTGCCAGCAACGGGGTTAACCAGCCCCAGCATTTT CASNGVNQPQHF
TRBJ2-7 14 TRBV10-3 NA NA TGTGCCATCAGTGAACGTGGCAGGGCCTACGAGCAGTACTTC CAISERGRAYEQYF
TRBJ2-1 15 TRBV19 NA TRBD2 TGTGCCAGTAGCCCGGGACTACAAGGTCGGGGTGAGCAGTTCTTC CASSPGLQGRGEQFF
TRBJ2-2 14 TRBV13 NA NA TGTGCCAGCAGCTCCGGGTCCAACACCGGGGAGCTGTTTTTT CASSSGSNTGELFF
TRBJ1-1 13 TRBV10-1 NA NA TGCGCCAGCAGTGAGTATCGGGGGTCTGAAGCTTTCTTT CASSEYRGSEAFF
TRBJ1-1 14 TRBV10-1 NA NA TGCGCCAGCAGTGAGAAGGGGTTAAGGGCTGAAGCTTTCTTT CASSEKGLRAEAFF
TRBJ1-2 12 TRBV6-6 once NA TGTGCCAGCAGCCCCCGGAACTATGGCTACACCTTC CASSPRNYGYTF
TRBJ1-2 16 TRBV12-5 NA NA TGTGCTAGTGGTTTGGTACCGAGGGATCGGGATCGGGGCTACACCTTC CASGLVPRDRDRGYTF
TRBJ2-1 15 TRBV19 NA TRBD2 TGTGCCAGTAGTAATAGCGGGGGGGCAGGCAATGAGCAGTTCTTC CASSNSGGAGNEQFF
TRBJ2-7 14 TRBV7-6 NA NA TGTGCCAGCAGCTTTCAGGGCAGGGGCAGCGAGCAGTACTTC CASSFQGRGSEQYF
TRBJ1-4 16 TRBV9 NA TRBD1 TGTGCCAGCAGCGTCGGTACAGGGGCTGCTAATGAAAAACTGTTTTTT CASSVGTGAANEKLFF
TRBJ2-1 16 TRBV6-6 NA TRBD2 TGTGCCAGCACCCATGGGGGGGGGACTCCTGACAATGAGCAGTTCTTC CASTHGGGTPDNEQFF
TRBJ1-2 12 TRBV12-3/TRBV12-4 NA NA TGTGCCAGCCGTAGACAGGCCTATGGCTACACCTTC CASRRQAYGYTF
TRBJ2-1 15 TRBV9 NA TRBD2 TGTGCCAGCAGCTTCCGGACTAGCGGGTTGAATGAGCAGTTCTTC CASSFRTSGLNEQFF
TRBJ1-2 14 TRBV2 NA TRBD1 TGTGCCAGCAGTGGCGAAGGACAGGGCTATGGCTACACCTTC CASSGEGQGYGYTF